The 27 T cell receptor beta chains listed next were all sequenced from one sample in a study of T cells in Graves' hyperthyroidism and ophthalmopathy. Authors of the study amplified TCR beta CDR3 regions from RNA transcripts. The primer set for the first-round RT-PCR of the TCR CDR3 was HTBI. Via MiXCR, TCRdb re-called the multiplex PCR reads, giving one row per CDR3 protein. The table lists about 400,000 distinct CDR3 sequences, roughly 13% of them singletons, with about 4.9% in the top ten. The material sequenced was blood. Source of these receptors: a woman aged 18-29 years with Graves' hyperthyroidism.

For this clonotype: A clone one base away is much larger, so this may be a read error. The chain combines TRBV29-1 with TRBJ2-2, with TRBD2 identical over 14 bases. V was clipped by 7 bases and J by 5 bases; unmatched bases: 15. The CDR3 is 18 amino acids. From germline, CDR1 is SQVTM and CDR2 ANQGSEA. The CDR3 DNA follows: TGCAGCGCTGTCGCCACGGGACTAGCGGGAGAAGGGACCGGGGAGCTGTTTTTT. Protein sequence: CSAVATGLAGEGTGELFF.

There are many counts of this clonotype. This chain links TRBV10-3 with TRBJ2-5; tentatively, D is TRBD1 (6 bases). The CDR3 is 16 residues long. Trimming removed 3 bases from V and 5 bases from J, with 19 bases in between. The germline V gene has CDR1 ENHRY and CDR2 SYGVKD. Here the CDR3 reads CAISDPLQGPGETQYF. CDR3 DNA sequence: TGTGCCATCAGTGACCCCCTCCAGGGGCCGGGGGAGACCCAGTACTTC.

This clonotype was picked up many times. The chain recombines TRBV20-1 with TRBJ2-5, with 7 positions matching TRBD1. The CDR3 covers 13 residues. With V trimmed by 3 bases and J by 3 bases, 4 bases remained unmatched. The germline CDR1 and CDR2 sequences are DFQATT and SNEGSKA (reference sequence). The CDR3 bases are TGCAGTGCTAGCAAAACAGGGGAAGAGACCCAGTACTTC. Amino acid sequence: CSASKTGEETQYF.

The chain has TRBV24-1 and TRBJ2-6; D might be TRBD1 or TRBD2, each matching 6 bases. This CDR3 has 17 amino acids. Looked up from germline, CDR1 is KGHDR and CDR2 is SFDVKD. Trimming pared 7 bases from V and 3 bases from J, leaving 18 bases between. The CDR3 DNA sequence: TGTGCCACCAGATCTGCTGAGGCGGGACATGGGGCCAACGTCCTGACTTTC. This encodes CATRSAEAGHGANVLTF.

This clonotype was seen a handful of times. The V gene is TRBV20-1, the J gene TRBJ2-7, with 10 bases lining up with TRBD1. Germline V gives CDR1 DFQATT, CDR2 SNEGSKA (reference sequence). V lost 5 bases to trimming and J lost 7 bases; unmatched junction nucleotides: 11. The CDR3 runs 14 residues. The chain's CDR3 is CSAQPTGGAGEQYF. In DNA form, the CDR3 reads TGCAGTGCTCAACCGACAGGGGGCGCGGGAGAGCAGTACTTC.

This clonotype was seen at least ten times. CDR3 bases: TGTGCCAGCAGTTCCCAGCAATCCGACCGAAGCTATGGCTACACCTTC. Amino acids: CASSSQQSDRSYGYTF. The chain is built from TRBV12-3 or TRBV12-4 and TRBJ1-2; the D is unclear. The CDR3 is 16 residues long. V lost 4 bases and J 4 bases, leaving 19 bases between the germline ends.

As for this clonotype: A single base separates this from a much larger clone, so it may be a read error. The CDR3 region has the DNA TGTGCCGGCAGTCCGCCCAGCGGGAACTACGAGCAGTACTTC. It codes for CAGSPPSGNYEQYF. The chain carries TRBV12-3 or TRBV12-4 and TRBJ2-7; 7 positions match TRBD2. CDR3 length: 14 amino acids.

There are many counts of this clonotype. The chain couples TRBV6-1 to TRBJ2-7; 7 nucleotides agree with TRBD2. The CDR3 sequence is 16 residues long. Germline-derived CDR1 and CDR2 are MNHNS and SASEGT. Trimming cost V 1 base and J 6 bases; bases outside gene matches: 12. CDR3 in amino acids: CASSEDRWEGPGEQYF. The CDR3 bases are TGTGCCAGCAGTGAAGATAGGTGGGAGGGACCTGGCGAGCAGTACTTC.

The genes are TRBV25-1 and TRBJ1-4, with D perhaps TRBD1 (6 bases). CDR3 length: 16 amino acids. CDR1 MGHDK and CDR2 SYGVNS come from the germline V gene. V dropped 3 bases and J dropped 0 bases, with 11 bases sitting between them. CDR3 sequence (DNA): TGTGCCAGCAGTGAGCCAGGGGCCGCAACTAATGAAAAACTGTTTTTT. Amino acids: CASSEPGAATNEKLFF. The variable domain in full, completed from reference TRBV25-1 and TRBJ1-4, reads EADIYQTPRYLVIGTGKKITLECSQTMGHDKMYWYQQDPGMELHLIHYSYGVNSTEKGDLSSESTVSRIRTEHFPLTLESARPSHTSQYLCASSEPGAATNEKLFFGSGTQLSVL.

This chain uses TRBV5-1 with TRBJ1-4; 9 nucleotides line up with TRBD1. Germline V gene lookup returns CDR1 SGHRS and CDR2 YFSETQ. Unmatched junction bases numbered 6, after V lost 4 bases and J lost 5 bases. This CDR3 has 15 amino acids. CDR3 DNA sequence: TGCGCCAGCAGCCACGAGACAGGGGGAAATGAAAAACTGTTTTTT. Translation: CASSHETGGNEKLFF.

This clonotype was seen ten or more times. The chain couples TRBV30 to TRBJ2-7, with a tentative D call TRBD1 (5 bases). The ends were cut back, 0 bases at V and 7 bases at J, with 13 bases in the middle. Germline-derived CDR1 and CDR2 are GTSNPN and SVGIG (reference sequence). The CDR3 contains 13 residues. DNA of the CDR3: TGTGCCTGGAGTGTACCATCAGGGCGGGAGCAGTACTTC. It codes for CAWSVPSGREQYF.

This clonotype was recorded many times. The chain couples TRBV27 to TRBJ2-5; 10 positions agree with TRBD1. After removal of 5 bases from V and 5 bases from J, the junction contained 8 bases not matched to a gene. The CDR3 runs to 15 residues. In germline, CDR1 is MNHEY, CDR2 SMNVEV (reference sequence). CDR3 in DNA: TGTGCCAGCAGTCCATCGACAGGGGGCGTGGAGACCCAGTACTTC. The encoded protein is CASSPSTGGVETQYF.

This clonotype occurred many times. V and J are TRBV2 and TRBJ1-2; perhaps TRBD1 as D (6 bases). The CDR3 loop spans 13 amino acids. V was pared by 7 bases and J by 3 bases, with 12 bases between. CDR1 and CDR2 (germline): SNHLY, FYNNEI. This CDR3 is CASNRDNDYGYTF. The CDR3 nucleotides are TGTGCCAGCAACCGGGACAATGACTATGGCTACACCTTC.

This clonotype was picked up one time. J is TRBJ2-5 and V is TRBV5-6, with no clear D. Germline V gene lookup returns CDR1 SGHDT and CDR2 YYEEEE. There are 12 residues in the CDR3. The germline V and J ends were trimmed by 0 bases and 5 bases, with 5 bases remaining between them. The CDR3 protein is CASSLAVETQYF. The DNA of the CDR3 is TGTGCCAGCAGCTTGGCCGTCGAGACCCAGTACTTC.

The rearrangement uses TRBV27 and TRBJ2-7; D is possibly TRBD1 (5 bases). Germline CDR1 and CDR2: MNHEY and SMNVEV (reference sequence). The V end was cut by 1 base, the J end by 0 bases, with 10 bases between. The CDR3 sequence is 15 residues long. The DNA for the CDR3 is TGTGCCAGCAGTTTATACACAGGCAACTCCTACGAGCAGTACTTC. Translation: CASSLYTGNSYEQYF.

This clonotype was counted many times. J is TRBJ1-2 and V is TRBV11-2; D gene unclear. The V and J ends lost 1 base and 1 base respectively, with 10 bases between them. The CDR3 consists of 15 residues. Germline CDR1 and CDR2: SGHAT and FQNNGV. In nucleotides, the CDR3 is TGTGCCAGCAGCTTAGTCTCCTCCAGTAACTATGGCTACACCTTC. It translates to CASSLVSSSNYGYTF.

There are a few counts of this clonotype. This sequence joins TRBV5-1 and TRBJ2-2; tentative D call: TRBD1 (6 bases). The CDR3 consists of 16 residues. V was pared by 4 bases and J by 0 bases, with 13 bases between. Germline lookup yields CDR1 SGHRS and CDR2 YFSETQ. The CDR3 region is CASSPGTLSNTGELFF. CDR3 sequence (DNA): TGCGCCAGCAGCCCCGGGACACTTTCGAACACCGGGGAGCTGTTTTTT. The full variable domain, its missing parts supplied by reference TRBV5-1 and TRBJ2-2, is KAGVTQTPRYLIKTRGQQVTLSCSPISGHRSVSWYQQTPGQGLQFLFEYFSETQRNKGNFPGRFSGRQFSNSRSEMNVSTLELGDSALYLCASSPGTLSNTGELFFGEGSRLTVL.

Note on this clonotype: This clone may be a read error of a much larger clone one base away. The chain joins TRBV30 to TRBJ1-1; D call uncertain. The germline V and J ends were trimmed by 0 bases and 3 bases, with 8 bases remaining between them. The CDR3 consists of 13 residues. The germline CDR1 and CDR2 sequences are GTSNPN and SVGIG (reference sequence). DNA for the CDR3: TGTGCCTGGAGTGTCAGGAGGGACACTGAAGCTTTCTTT. Its translation is CAWSVRRDTEAFF.

This clonotype was found many times. This chain uses TRBV28 with TRBJ2-3; TRBD2 might be the D (6 bases). Per germline, CDR1 MDHEN and CDR2 SYDVKM. The CDR3 extends over 15 amino acids. V gave up 5 bases and J gave up 1 base, with 13 bases separating them. DNA for the CDR3: TGTGCCAGCAGTCCTCTGACTAGACGCACAGATACGCAGTATTTT. It specifies CASSPLTRRTDTQYF.

This clonotype has just a few counts. The chain joins TRBV15 to TRBJ2-1; 14 positions match TRBD2. The ends lost 1 base at V and 9 bases at J; junction bases unmatched: 8. The CDR3 spans 17 residues. The V gene's germline CDR1 is LNHNV and CDR2 YYDKDF (reference sequence). For the CDR3, the DNA is TGTGCCACCAGCAGAGTCGGACGGACTAGCGGGAGGACTGAGCAGTTCTTC. Protein product: CATSRVGRTSGRTEQFF.

The genes are TRBV6-1 and TRBJ1-3, with D possibly matching TRBD1 (6 bases). The germline V gene encodes CDR1 MNHNS and CDR2 SASEGT. CDR3 size: 16 residues. Trimming pared 5 bases from V and 0 bases from J, leaving 14 bases between. Written as DNA, the CDR3 is TGTGCCAGCAGTCCTGGGACACTCAACTCTGGAAACACCATATATTTT. This sequence encodes CASSPGTLNSGNTIYF.

This clonotype showed up many times. This rearrangement joins TRBV5-1 to TRBJ2-3, with D possibly TRBD2 on 6 matching bases. V lost 4 bases and J lost 2, with 20 bases in between. CDR1 is SGHRS and CDR2 is YFSETQ in the germline V gene. This CDR3 has 17 amino acids. DNA for the CDR3: TGCGCCAGCAGCGACTCGATCTTAGCGGCCAACACAGATACGCAGTATTTT. The encoded protein is CASSDSILAANTDTQYF. Looking up the rest from reference TRBV5-1 and TRBJ2-3 gives the full variable domain: KAGVTQTPRYLIKTRGQQVTLSCSPISGHRSVSWYQQTPGQGLQFLFEYFSETQRNKGNFPGRFSGRQFSNSRSEMNVSTLELGDSALYLCASSDSILAANTDTQYFGPGTRLTVL.

This chain connects TRBV4-1 to TRBJ2-7, with 10 bases identical to TRBD2. The CDR3 sequence is 15 residues long. The germline V gene has CDR1 MGHRA and CDR2 YSYEKL. V was clipped by 4 bases and J by 3 bases; unmatched bases: 6. CDR3 loop: CASSRTGTSDYEQYF. CDR3 nucleotides: TGCGCCAGCAGCCGAACCGGGACTAGCGACTACGAGCAGTACTTC.

This chain connects TRBV9 to TRBJ2-2; 11 bases map to TRBD2. After removal of 0 bases from V and 8 bases from J, the junction contained 6 bases not matched to a gene. In germline, CDR1 is SGDLS, CDR2 YYNGEE. The CDR3 runs 16 residues. The chain's CDR3 is CASSVGGLAGLGELFF. The CDR3 DNA is TGTGCCAGCAGCGTAGGTGGACTAGCGGGCCTGGGGGAGCTGTTTTTT.

This clonotype was observed a handful of times. This rearrangement joins TRBV7-9 to TRBJ2-3, with D possibly matching TRBD1 (6 bases). From germline, CDR1 is SEHNR and CDR2 FQNEAQ (reference sequence). The CDR3 extends over 18 amino acids. The V and J ends lost 6 bases and 0 bases respectively, with 22 bases between them. The CDR3 nucleotides read TGTGCCAGCAGTACCCTCCTCGACAGGCATACTAGCACAGATACGCAGTATTTT. Its translation is CASSTLLDRHTSTDTQYF. Looking up the rest from reference TRBV7-9 and TRBJ2-3 gives the full variable domain: DTGVSQNPRHKITKRGQNVTFRCDPISEHNRLYWYRQTLGQGPEFLTYFQNEAQLEKSRLLSDRFSAERPKGSFSTLEIQRTEQGDSAMYLCASSTLLDRHTSTDTQYFGPGTRLTVL.

This clonotype was counted between two and nine times. The rearrangement joins TRBV20-1 to TRBJ2-1, with D perhaps matching TRBD1 (6 bases). There are 15 residues in the CDR3. The germline CDR1 and CDR2 sequences are DFQATT and SNEGSKA (reference sequence). V shed 6 bases and J shed 2 bases, with 17 bases lying between them. The CDR3 reads CSASRTGPTYNEQFF. The CDR3 DNA is TGCAGTGCCAGCCGTACAGGGCCCACCTACAATGAGCAGTTCTTC.

Ten or more counts support this clonotype. The J gene is TRBJ2-1, the V gene TRBV5-1; D uncertain. The CDR3 is 13 residues long. Germline V gives CDR1 SGHRS, CDR2 YFSETQ. V shed 1 base and J shed 10 bases, with 12 bases lying between them. CDR3 sequence reads: CASSLPSMSEQFF. Written as DNA, the CDR3 is TGCGCCAGCAGCTTGCCGTCGATGAGCGAGCAGTTCTTC.